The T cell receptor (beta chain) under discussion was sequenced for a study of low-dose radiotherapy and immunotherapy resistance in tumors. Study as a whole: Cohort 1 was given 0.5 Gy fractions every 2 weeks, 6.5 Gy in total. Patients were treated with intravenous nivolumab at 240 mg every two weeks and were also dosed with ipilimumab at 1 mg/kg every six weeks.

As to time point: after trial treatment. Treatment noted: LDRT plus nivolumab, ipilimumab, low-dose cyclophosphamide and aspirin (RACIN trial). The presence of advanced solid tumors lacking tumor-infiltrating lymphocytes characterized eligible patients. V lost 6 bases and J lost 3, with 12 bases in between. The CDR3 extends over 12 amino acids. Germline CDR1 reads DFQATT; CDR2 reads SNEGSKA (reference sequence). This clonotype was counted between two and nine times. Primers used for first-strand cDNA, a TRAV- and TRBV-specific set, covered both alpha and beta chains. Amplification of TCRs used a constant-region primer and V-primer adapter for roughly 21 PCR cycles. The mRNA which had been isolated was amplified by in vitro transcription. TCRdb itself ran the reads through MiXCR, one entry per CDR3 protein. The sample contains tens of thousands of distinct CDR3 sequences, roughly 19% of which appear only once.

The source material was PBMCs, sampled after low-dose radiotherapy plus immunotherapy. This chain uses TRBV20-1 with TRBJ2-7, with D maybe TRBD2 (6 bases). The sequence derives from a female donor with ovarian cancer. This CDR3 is CSARGNLYEQYF. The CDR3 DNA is TGCAGTGCGCGCGGGAATCTCTACGAGCAGTACTTC.